Sequencing of this T cell receptor beta chain was carried out in a study of blood T cells in healthy people across ages. The authors ran a second PCR of roughly 6 to 11 cycles using a sample-barcoded 5' primer and a J-beta primer mix. Every sample returned 3 million or more CDR3-containing paired-end reads. TCRdb redid the calling of the 5' RACE reads with MiXCR, one entry per CDR3 protein. The sample lists about 780,000 distinct CDR3 sequences, around 25% occurring once. There are 14 residues in the CDR3. V shed 5 bases and J shed 1 base, with 15 bases lying between them. Germline V gene data show CDR1 as DFQATT and CDR2 as SNEGSKA (reference sequence). This clonotype was seen a handful of times. The data were also submitted as part of a second study, on T cells of mothers and their children. This second study says: The sample comes from fewer than 10 healthy Caucasian donors: mothers and children. Across the analysis, no persistent microchimeric T cell clones were detected.

The TCR was taken from a boy between 10 and 17 years old in good health. The chain combines TRBV20-1 with TRBJ2-7, with D possibly matching TRBD2 (5 bases). Sequencing used blood. The CDR3 DNA follows: TGCAGTGCTGCAGGAGGAGGTGGATCCTACGAGCAGTACTTC. Its translation is CSAAGGGGSYEQYF.